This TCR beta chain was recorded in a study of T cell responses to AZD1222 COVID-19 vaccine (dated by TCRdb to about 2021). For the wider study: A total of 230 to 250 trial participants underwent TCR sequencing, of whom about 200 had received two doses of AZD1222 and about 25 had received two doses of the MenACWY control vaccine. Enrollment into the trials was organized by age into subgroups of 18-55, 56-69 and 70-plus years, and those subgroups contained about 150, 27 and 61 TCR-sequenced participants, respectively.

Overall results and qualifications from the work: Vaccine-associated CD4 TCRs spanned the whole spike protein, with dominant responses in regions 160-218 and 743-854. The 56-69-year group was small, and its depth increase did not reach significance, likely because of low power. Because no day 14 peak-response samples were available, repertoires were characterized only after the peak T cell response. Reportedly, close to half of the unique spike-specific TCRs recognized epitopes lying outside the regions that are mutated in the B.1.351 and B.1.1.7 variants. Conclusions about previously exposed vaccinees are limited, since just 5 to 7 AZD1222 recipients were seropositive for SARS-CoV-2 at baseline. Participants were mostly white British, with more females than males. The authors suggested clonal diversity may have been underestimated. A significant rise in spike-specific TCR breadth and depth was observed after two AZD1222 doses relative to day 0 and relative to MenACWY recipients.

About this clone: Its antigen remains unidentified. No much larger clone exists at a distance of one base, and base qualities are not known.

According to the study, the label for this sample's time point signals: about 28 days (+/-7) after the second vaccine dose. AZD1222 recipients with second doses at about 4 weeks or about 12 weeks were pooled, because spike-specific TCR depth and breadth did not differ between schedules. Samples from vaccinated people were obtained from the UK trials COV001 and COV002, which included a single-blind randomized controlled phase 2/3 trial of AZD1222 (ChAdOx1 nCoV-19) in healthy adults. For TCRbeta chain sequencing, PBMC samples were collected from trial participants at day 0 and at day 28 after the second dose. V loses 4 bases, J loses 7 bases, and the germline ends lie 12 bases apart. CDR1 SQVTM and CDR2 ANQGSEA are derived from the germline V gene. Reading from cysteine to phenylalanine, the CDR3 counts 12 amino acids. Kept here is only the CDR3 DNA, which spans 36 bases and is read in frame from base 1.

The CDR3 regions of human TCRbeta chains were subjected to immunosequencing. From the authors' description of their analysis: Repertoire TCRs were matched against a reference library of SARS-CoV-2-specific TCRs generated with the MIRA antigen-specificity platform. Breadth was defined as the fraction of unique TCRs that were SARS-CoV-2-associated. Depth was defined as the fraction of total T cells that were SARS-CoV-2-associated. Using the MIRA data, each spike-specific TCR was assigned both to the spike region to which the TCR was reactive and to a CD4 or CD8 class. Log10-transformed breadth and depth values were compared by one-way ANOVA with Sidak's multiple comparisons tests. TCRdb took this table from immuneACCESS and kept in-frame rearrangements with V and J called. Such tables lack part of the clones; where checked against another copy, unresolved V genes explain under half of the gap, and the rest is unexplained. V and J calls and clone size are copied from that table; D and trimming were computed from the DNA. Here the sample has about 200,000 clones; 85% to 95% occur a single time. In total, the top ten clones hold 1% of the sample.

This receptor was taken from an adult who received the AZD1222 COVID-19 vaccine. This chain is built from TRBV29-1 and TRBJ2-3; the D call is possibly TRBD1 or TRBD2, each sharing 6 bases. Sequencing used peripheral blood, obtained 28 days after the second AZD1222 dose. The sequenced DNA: TGCAGCGTTGCGGGGGCCGGAAATACGCAGTATTTT. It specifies CSVAGAGNTQYF.